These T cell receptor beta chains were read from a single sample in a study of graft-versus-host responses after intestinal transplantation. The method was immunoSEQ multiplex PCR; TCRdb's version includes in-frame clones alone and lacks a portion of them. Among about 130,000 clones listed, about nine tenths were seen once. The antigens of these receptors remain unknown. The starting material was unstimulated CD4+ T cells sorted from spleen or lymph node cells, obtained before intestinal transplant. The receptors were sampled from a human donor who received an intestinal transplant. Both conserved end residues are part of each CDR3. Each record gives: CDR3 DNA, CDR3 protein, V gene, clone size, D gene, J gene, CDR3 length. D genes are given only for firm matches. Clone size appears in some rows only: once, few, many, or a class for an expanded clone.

CDR3nt: TGCGCCAGCAGCTGGACAGGGGAAGGAAACACCATATATTTT
CDR3aa: CASSWTGEGNTIYF
v_gene: TRBV5-1
abundance: .
d_gene: TRBD1
j_gene: TRBJ1-3
len: 14

CDR3nt: TGTGCCAGCAGCGGGACACGGGGGTTCTTC
CDR3aa: CASSGTRGFF
v_gene: TRBV28
abundance: once
d_gene: .
j_gene: TRBJ2-1
len: 10

CDR3nt: TGTGCCAGCAGCTTGTTCACAGTTAACACCGGGGAGCTGTTTTTT
CDR3aa: CASSLFTVNTGELFF
v_gene: TRBV5-4
abundance: .
d_gene: .
j_gene: TRBJ2-2
len: 15

CDR3nt: TGTGCCAGTAGTATAAGGACTTTCAATAACGCGAACACCGGGGAGCTGTTTTTT
CDR3aa: CASSIRTFNNANTGELFF
v_gene: TRBV19
abundance: .
d_gene: .
j_gene: TRBJ2-2
len: 18

CDR3nt: TGTGCCAGCAGCTTCAGTGGAAGGAGGGAGCAGTTCTTC
CDR3aa: CASSFSGRREQFF
v_gene: TRBV7-3
abundance: .
d_gene: .
j_gene: TRBJ2-1
len: 13

CDR3nt: TGCGCCAGCAGCCAAGTTCCGGAGACCCAGTACTTC
CDR3aa: CASSQVPETQYF
v_gene: TRBV4-1
abundance: .
d_gene: .
j_gene: TRBJ2-5
len: 12

CDR3nt: TGTGCCTGGTTACGCGGGGGGGGTTCTAGTGGCTACACCTTC
CDR3aa: CAWLRGGGSSGYTF
v_gene: TRBV30
abundance: .
d_gene: .
j_gene: TRBJ1-2
len: 14

CDR3nt: TGTGCCAGCAGCTTGGGGCCGAGTCACACCGGGGAGCTGTTTTTT
CDR3aa: CASSLGPSHTGELFF
v_gene: TRBV5-6
abundance: .
d_gene: .
j_gene: TRBJ2-2
len: 15

CDR3nt: TGCGCCAGCAGCCAAGTTCCCGGTAACCAAGAGACCCAGTACTTC
CDR3aa: CASSQVPGNQETQYF
v_gene: TRBV4-1
abundance: .
d_gene: .
j_gene: TRBJ2-5
len: 15

CDR3nt: TGCGCCAGCAGCCAACGACAGTTGAACACTGAAGCTTTCTTT
CDR3aa: CASSQRQLNTEAFF
v_gene: TRBV4-1
abundance: .
d_gene: .
j_gene: TRBJ1-1
len: 14

CDR3nt: TGTGCCAGCAGCTTAAGAGATGGCGGGGAGCTGTTTTTT
CDR3aa: CASSLRDGGELFF
v_gene: TRBV7-3
abundance: .
d_gene: .
j_gene: TRBJ2-2
len: 13

CDR3nt: TGTGCCAGCAGCTTAACAGGGAGCTCCTACGAGCAGTACTTC
CDR3aa: CASSLTGSSYEQYF
v_gene: TRBV11-2
abundance: .
d_gene: .
j_gene: TRBJ2-7
len: 14

CDR3nt: TGTGCCAGCACGCCAAGCGGGAGCGGCACAGATACGCAGTATTTT
CDR3aa: CASTPSGSGTDTQYF
v_gene: TRBV7-2
abundance: .
d_gene: TRBD2
j_gene: TRBJ2-3
len: 15

CDR3nt: TGTGCCAGCGGGGGGCAATATTCCTACGAGCAGTACTTC
CDR3aa: CASGGQYSYEQYF
v_gene: TRBV9
abundance: .
d_gene: .
j_gene: TRBJ2-7
len: 13

CDR3nt: TGTGCCAGCAGTTACTCTAGAACAGGGGGCAACACTGAAGCTTTCTTT
CDR3aa: CASSYSRTGGNTEAFF
v_gene: TRBV6-6
abundance: .
d_gene: TRBD1
j_gene: TRBJ1-1
len: 16

CDR3nt: TGCAGCGTTGATTTGGGATCAACTAATGAAAAACTGTTTTTT
CDR3aa: CSVDLGSTNEKLFF
v_gene: TRBV29-1
abundance: .
d_gene: .
j_gene: TRBJ1-4
len: 14

CDR3nt: TGTGCCAGCAGTTTTTTAGGGGTAGCGGGAGTCCTCTACTTC
CDR3aa: CASSFLGVAGVLYF
v_gene: TRBV28
abundance: .
d_gene: TRBD2
j_gene: TRBJ2-5
len: 14

CDR3nt: TGTGCCAGCAGGACTAGCGGAAGCTCCTACAATGAGCAGTTCTTC
CDR3aa: CASRTSGSSYNEQFF
v_gene: TRBV25-1
abundance: .
d_gene: TRBD2
j_gene: TRBJ2-1
len: 15

CDR3nt: TGTGCCAGCAGTTACTCAGGCATCGGAAACACCATATATTTT
CDR3aa: CASSYSGIGNTIYF
v_gene: TRBV6-6
abundance: .
d_gene: .
j_gene: TRBJ1-3
len: 14

CDR3nt: TGTGCCACCCTCGGGGATGTGCCAGGGCCTGAAGCTTTCTTT
CDR3aa: CATLGDVPGPEAFF
v_gene: TRBV6-5
abundance: once
d_gene: .
j_gene: TRBJ1-1
len: 14

CDR3nt: TGTGCCAGCAGTTACTCGAAACAGGATAGCAATCAGCCCCAGCATTTT
CDR3aa: CASSYSKQDSNQPQHF
v_gene: TRBV6-5
abundance: few
d_gene: .
j_gene: TRBJ1-5
len: 16

CDR3nt: TGTGCCTGGAGTCCCGGGGGTGGGTGGCCCCAGCATTTT
CDR3aa: CAWSPGGGWPQHF
v_gene: TRBV30
abundance: .
d_gene: .
j_gene: TRBJ1-5
len: 13

CDR3nt: TGTGCCAGCTCCAGGGGAGGGACTGAAGCTTTCTTT
CDR3aa: CASSRGGTEAFF
v_gene: TRBV18
abundance: .
d_gene: .
j_gene: TRBJ1-1
len: 12

CDR3nt: TGCGCCAGCAGCTTGGCCGAGTTCGGGACTGAAGCTTTCTTT
CDR3aa: CASSLAEFGTEAFF
v_gene: TRBV5-1
abundance: .
d_gene: .
j_gene: TRBJ1-1
len: 14

CDR3nt: TGTGCCAGCTCAACGGGACTAGCGGGAGCCACAGATACGCAGTATTTT
CDR3aa: CASSTGLAGATDTQYF
v_gene: TRBV18
abundance: once
d_gene: TRBD2
j_gene: TRBJ2-3
len: 16

CDR3nt: TGTGCCAGCAGCTTGGCCCCGACAGGGGTCTACAATGAGCAGTTCTTC
CDR3aa: CASSLAPTGVYNEQFF
v_gene: TRBV5-6
abundance: .
d_gene: TRBD1
j_gene: TRBJ2-1
len: 16

CDR3nt: TGTGCCAGCAGCGACACAGGGTTGAACACTGAAGCTTTCTTT
CDR3aa: CASSDTGLNTEAFF
v_gene: TRBV25-1
abundance: .
d_gene: .
j_gene: TRBJ1-1
len: 14

CDR3nt: TGTGCCAGCAGAGGACAGGGACAAGAGACCCAGTACTTC
CDR3aa: CASRGQGQETQYF
v_gene: TRBV6-5
abundance: .
d_gene: TRBD1
j_gene: TRBJ2-5
len: 13

CDR3nt: TGCGCCAGCAGTGAGTCCGGGACTAGCGGGAGGGCCTTAACGTACAATGAGCAGTTCTTC
CDR3aa: CASSESGTSGRALTYNEQFF
v_gene: TRBV10-1
abundance: .
d_gene: TRBD2
j_gene: TRBJ2-1
len: 20

CDR3nt: TGCGCCAGCAGCCCGGGACTACCCGGGGAGCTGTTTTTT
CDR3aa: CASSPGLPGELFF
v_gene: TRBV5-1
abundance: .
d_gene: TRBD2
j_gene: TRBJ2-2
len: 13

CDR3nt: TGTGCCAGTAGTTACCTCGGGACAGGGGTTATCTACGAGCAGTACTTC
CDR3aa: CASSYLGTGVIYEQYF
v_gene: TRBV19
abundance: .
d_gene: TRBD1
j_gene: TRBJ2-7
len: 16

CDR3nt: TGTGCCAGCAGGGGACCAGGGTCTGGAAACACCATATATTTT
CDR3aa: CASRGPGSGNTIYF
v_gene: TRBV28
abundance: few
d_gene: .
j_gene: TRBJ1-3
len: 14

CDR3nt: TGTGCCAGCAGATCCCAGGGGGCCGCTACCGGGGAGCTGTTTTTT
CDR3aa: CASRSQGAATGELFF
v_gene: TRBV28
abundance: .
d_gene: TRBD1
j_gene: TRBJ2-2
len: 15

CDR3nt: TGTGCCAGCAAAACTCCAGGGGTTGCTCAGCCCCAGCATTTT
CDR3aa: CASKTPGVAQPQHF
v_gene: TRBV28
abundance: once
d_gene: .
j_gene: TRBJ1-5
len: 14

CDR3nt: TGCGCCAGCCCCTCCCCCGCCCAGGACAGGGGTTCCTACGAGCAGTACTTC
CDR3aa: CASPSPAQDRGSYEQYF
v_gene: TRBV10-1
abundance: once
d_gene: TRBD1
j_gene: TRBJ2-7
len: 17

CDR3nt: TGTGCCCTCCCCGGGGCTAGCGGGAGCGGTCATGAGCAGTTCTTC
CDR3aa: CALPGASGSGHEQFF
v_gene: TRBV6-4
abundance: once
d_gene: TRBD2
j_gene: TRBJ2-1
len: 15

CDR3nt: TGTGCCAGCACTAGAGAAGCGGGAGACACCGGGGAGCTGTTTTTT
CDR3aa: CASTREAGDTGELFF
v_gene: TRBV2
abundance: once
d_gene: TRBD2
j_gene: TRBJ2-2
len: 15

CDR3nt: TGCGCCAGCAGCGGGACAGGAGATTTCACTGAAGCTTTCTTT
CDR3aa: CASSGTGDFTEAFF
v_gene: TRBV5-1
abundance: .
d_gene: TRBD1
j_gene: TRBJ1-1
len: 14

CDR3nt: TGTGCCAGCAGCAATATAAACCCAGATACGCAGTATTTT
CDR3aa: CASSNINPDTQYF
v_gene: TRBV28
abundance: .
d_gene: .
j_gene: TRBJ2-3
len: 13

CDR3nt: TGCGCCAGCAGCGCCACAGGGGGCCAAGAGACCCAGTACTTC
CDR3aa: CASSATGGQETQYF
v_gene: TRBV5-1
abundance: .
d_gene: TRBD1
j_gene: TRBJ2-5
len: 14

CDR3nt: TGTGCCAGCAGTTTCAGGGGAGGCAATCAGCCCCAGCATTTT
CDR3aa: CASSFRGGNQPQHF
v_gene: TRBV27
abundance: .
d_gene: .
j_gene: TRBJ1-5
len: 14

CDR3nt: TGTGCCTGGAGCAAAGTCCCAGGTAATCAGCCCCAGCATTTT
CDR3aa: CAWSKVPGNQPQHF
v_gene: TRBV30
abundance: .
d_gene: .
j_gene: TRBJ1-5
len: 14

CDR3nt: TGTGCCAGCAGCTTACTAGCGGTTAGCTCCTACGAGCAGTACTTC
CDR3aa: CASSLLAVSSYEQYF
v_gene: TRBV7-8
abundance: .
d_gene: TRBD2
j_gene: TRBJ2-7
len: 15

CDR3nt: TGCAGCGTTCCGACTAGCGGTAGCACAGATACGCAGTATTTT
CDR3aa: CSVPTSGSTDTQYF
v_gene: TRBV29-1
abundance: .
d_gene: TRBD2
j_gene: TRBJ2-3
len: 14